A selection of T cell receptor beta chains follows, all from one sample in a study of cytomegalovirus exposure and HLA in healthy donors. TCRdb's copy holds only in-frame clones and misses some; the assay was immunoSEQ multiplex PCR. The sample consists of fewer than 200,000 clones, about three quarters of them appearing once. The sequenced sample consisted of PBMCs. The source of these receptors is a female donor in good health and CMV-seronegative. The CDR3 runs from the conserved cysteine through the conserved F or W. The order of the fields is D gene, clone size, J gene, V gene, CDR3 protein, CDR3 DNA. D genes are given only for firm matches. Size values are once, few and many counts, or a class for expanded clones, and some rows have none.

- - TRBJ1-1 TRBV6-1 CASSEGLGHLNTEAFF TGTGCCAGCAGTGAAGGTTTGGGACACCTGAACACTGAAGCTTTCTTT
TRBD2 - TRBJ2-7 TRBV7-9 CSSSPPSGGSHEQYF TGTTCCAGCAGCCCCCCTAGCGGGGGGAGCCACGAGCAGTACTTC
TRBD1 few TRBJ2-2 TRBV7-9 CASSPRDRVPEELFF TGTGCCAGCAGCCCCCGGGACAGGGTGCCGGAGGAGCTGTTTTTT
- few TRBJ1-5 TRBV7-9 CASSTSGGNQPQHF TGTGCCAGCAGTACCTCTGGGGGGAATCAGCCCCAGCATTTT
- once TRBJ2-5 TRBV7-9 CASSLGQGLQETQYF TGTGCCAGCAGCTTAGGCCAGGGTCTTCAAGAGACCCAGTACTTC
- - TRBJ2-1 TRBV7-3 CASSLANNRAHEQFF TGTGCCAGCAGCTTAGCGAACAACAGGGCCCATGAGCAGTTCTTC
- - TRBJ1-2 TRBV6-1 CASSVTPGHSNYGYTF TGTGCCAGCAGTGTCACACCAGGACACTCTAACTATGGCTACACCTTC
TRBD1 - TRBJ2-7 TRBV29-1 CSVDGPGQGYEQYF TGCAGCGTTGATGGTCCGGGACAGGGCTACGAGCAGTACTTC
TRBD2 - TRBJ2-3 TRBV5-1 CASSYQAGVEGTQYF TGCGCCAGCAGCTACCAAGCGGGAGTGGAAGGAACGCAGTATTTT
- few TRBJ1-2 TRBV5-4 CASSLITVHHGYTF TGTGCCAGCAGCTTGATAACAGTACATCATGGCTACACCTTC
- - TRBJ1-1 TRBV30 CAWTSRTEEAFF TGTGCCTGGACTTCTCGGACAGAAGAAGCTTTCTTT
- once TRBJ1-4 TRBV18 CASSPGASLNEKLFF TGTGCCAGCTCACCAGGTGCCAGTCTTAATGAAAAACTGTTTTTT
- - TRBJ1-1 TRBV7-3 CASSLTPLGAGTEAFF TGTGCCAGCAGCTTAACCCCCCTGGGAGCGGGCACTGAAGCTTTCTTT
TRBD2 - TRBJ2-7 TRBV30 CAWKREGSSYEQYF TGTGCCTGGAAGCGGGAGGGGAGCTCCTACGAGCAGTACTTC
TRBD2 - TRBJ2-1 TRBV10-3 CAISGSGTRNEQFF TGTGCCATCAGTGGATCCGGGACTAGGAATGAGCAGTTCTTC
TRBD1 - TRBJ1-2 TRBV5-1 CASSPGQGAGYGYTF TGCGCCAGCAGCCCGGGACAGGGGGCAGGCTATGGCTACACCTTC
- - TRBJ1-4 TRBV25-1 CASSDASGDGNEKLFF TGTGCCAGCAGTGATGCGTCGGGGGACGGTAATGAAAAACTGTTTTTT
- - TRBJ1-2 TRBV27 CASSFGQRYGYTF TGTGCCAGCAGTTTTGGGCAGAGATATGGCTACACCTTC
- - TRBJ1-1 TRBV29-1 CSVASGDGAPEAFF TGCAGCGTTGCCTCCGGAGATGGGGCCCCTGAAGCTTTCTTT
TRBD1 - TRBJ2-2 TRBV5-4 CASRSSGQLNTGELFF TGTGCCAGCAGATCCTCGGGACAGCTAAACACCGGGGAGCTGTTTTTT